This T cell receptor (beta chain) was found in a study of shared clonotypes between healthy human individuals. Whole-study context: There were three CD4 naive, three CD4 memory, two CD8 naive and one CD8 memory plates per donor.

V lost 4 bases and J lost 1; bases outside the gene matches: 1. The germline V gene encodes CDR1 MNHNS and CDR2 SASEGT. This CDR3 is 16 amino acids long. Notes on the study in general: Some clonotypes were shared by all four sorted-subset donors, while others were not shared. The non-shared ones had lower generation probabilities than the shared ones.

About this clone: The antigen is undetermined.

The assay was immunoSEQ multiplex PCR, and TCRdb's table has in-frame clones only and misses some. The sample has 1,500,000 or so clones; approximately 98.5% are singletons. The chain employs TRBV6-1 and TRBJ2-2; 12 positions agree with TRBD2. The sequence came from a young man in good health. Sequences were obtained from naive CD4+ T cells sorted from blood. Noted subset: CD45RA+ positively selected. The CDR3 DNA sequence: TGTGCCAGCAGTGTGGGACTAGCGGGGAACACCGGGGAGCTGTTTTTT. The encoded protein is CASSVGLAGNTGELFF.